The present TCR beta chain was sequenced within a study of CD4+ T cells in melanoma. V was pared by 0 bases and J by 1 base, with 4 bases of the junction left unmatched. The V gene's germline CDR1 is SEHNR and CDR2 FQNEAQ (reference sequence). The CDR3 has 16 residues. Assay used: immunoSEQ multiplex PCR; TCRdb lists only in-frame clones, some missing. The sample gives under 10,000 clones, about 73% of which show up once; about 24% is in the top ten. The sequencing input was tumor tissue. The clonotype originates from a human donor with melanoma. The rearrangement joins TRBV7-9 to TRBJ2-3; TRBD1 matches at 7 bases. The CDR3: CASSLAYGTGTDTQYF. CDR3 DNA sequence: TGTGCCAGCAGCTTAGCTTATGGGACAGGCACAGATACGCAGTATTTT.